Each of the 29 T cell receptor beta chains below was sequenced from the same sample in a study of T-cell memory formation after mild COVID-19. TCRdb fed the 5' RACE reads into MiXCR, producing one record per CDR3 protein. The repertoire holds 350,000 to 500,000 distinct CDR3 sequences, with roughly a quarter as singletons. The sample consisted of PBMCs or a T cell subset sorted from them (not recorded which). The receptors shown here come from an adult woman who had mild COVID-19 (a few samples of this study predate the infection). Cell type and time point are not known.

This clonotype was seen a handful of times. The chain carries TRBV7-9 and TRBJ2-6; no definite D call. The CDR3 is 18 residues long. The germline gives CDR1 SEHNR, CDR2 FQNEAQ (reference sequence). The V end lost 6 bases, the J end lost 3 bases, and 21 bases lay between the germline ends. CDR3 sequence (DNA): TGTGCCAGCAGTCGATCAACAGCCTACCCCTTTGGGGCCAACGTCCTGACTTTC. It translates to CASSRSTAYPFGANVLTF.

V is TRBV7-2 and J is TRBJ2-5; unclear D gene. Germline loops: CDR1 SGHTA, CDR2 FQGNSA. Trimming left V 8 bases short and J 2 bases short, with 9 bases between. CDR3 length: 12 residues. The CDR3 DNA reads TGTGCCAGCGGGCCTCCTCAAGAGACCCAGTACTTC. Protein product: CASGPPQETQYF.

The CDR3 DNA follows: TGTGCCAGCACGTCAGGGACGGGTTCCTACGAGCAGTACTTC. Amino acids: CASTSGTGSYEQYF. This chain connects TRBV6-6 to TRBJ2-7; D is possibly TRBD1 or TRBD2 (5 bases each). Trimming removed 7 bases at V and 1 base at J, with 14 bases between. The CDR3 runs 14 residues. Germline CDR1 reads MNHNY; CDR2 reads SVGAGI (reference sequence).

The CDR3 region is CASSHPTGNSNYGYTF. DNA for the CDR3: TGCGCCAGCAGCCACCCAACAGGGAACTCAAACTATGGCTACACCTTC. V usage is TRBV4-3 and J usage is TRBJ1-2; a possible D gene is TRBD1 (6 bases). The V and J ends lost 3 bases and 2 bases respectively, with 16 bases between them. Germline V gene lookup returns CDR1 LGHNA and CDR2 YSLEER. The CDR3 has 16 residues.

The chain is built from TRBV20-1 and TRBJ2-7; 13 positions agree with TRBD2. V lost 2 bases and J lost 5; bases outside the gene matches: 3. This CDR3 contains 14 residues. The germline V gene encodes CDR1 DFQATT and CDR2 SNEGSKA (reference sequence). In DNA, the CDR3 is TGCAGTGCTAGATACGGGACTAGCGGGAACGAGCAGTACTTC. It encodes CSARYGTSGNEQYF.

The chain links TRBV4-1 to TRBJ1-5, with no clear D. Trimming pared 1 base from V and 8 bases from J, leaving 15 bases between. Germline V gene lookup returns CDR1 MGHRA and CDR2 YSYEKL. CDR3 length: 15 residues. CDR3 region: CASSQVILSGEPQHF. CDR3 bases: TGCGCCAGCAGCCAAGTAATCTTGTCGGGCGAGCCCCAGCATTTT.

The chain's CDR3 is CASGSGAGTGELFF. In DNA form, the CDR3 reads TGCGCCAGCGGAAGCGGGGCTGGCACCGGGGAGCTGTTTTTT. This rearrangement joins TRBV5-1 to TRBJ2-2, with 7 bases fitting TRBD2. V lost 7 bases, J lost 4 bases, and 7 bases stayed unmatched. Germline values: CDR1 SGHRS, CDR2 YFSETQ. This CDR3 spans 14 amino acids.

The genes are TRBV20-1 and TRBJ2-3; 12 bases align to TRBD2. CDR3 length: 18 amino acids. Per germline, CDR1 DFQATT and CDR2 SNEGSKA (reference sequence). Trimming removed 1 base from V and 9 bases from J; junction bases left unmatched: 17. The CDR3 region has the DNA TGCAGTGCTAGAGGAGACAAGGGACTAGCGGGTGATCAAGGGACGCAGTATTTT. Translation: CSARGDKGLAGDQGTQYF.

This clonotype appeared a few times. The chain combines TRBV10-3 with TRBJ1-1; D is uncertain. The CDR3 sequence is 13 residues long. Deletions cut 0 bases from V and 1 base from J, with 3 bases between. Germline assignment: CDR1 ENHRY and CDR2 SYGVKD. The CDR3 sequence is CAISESPNTEAFF. The CDR3 DNA follows: TGTGCCATCAGTGAGTCTCCGAACACTGAAGCTTTCTTT.

This clonotype was observed a handful of times. The gene calls are TRBV7-2 and TRBJ2-2; 15 nucleotides agree with TRBD2. V trimming: 8 bases; J trimming: 8 bases; junction bases outside the gene matches: 9. This CDR3 comprises 16 residues. Per germline, CDR1 SGHTA and CDR2 FQGNSA. CDR3 bases: TGTGCCAGCGGGGGACTAGCGGGAGGCCCCCCGGGGGAGCTGTTTTTT. Its protein product is CASGGLAGGPPGELFF.

The genes are TRBV11-2 and TRBJ1-2, with a weak D call TRBD1 (5 bases). V was pared by 3 bases and J by 8 bases, with 10 bases between. Germline V gives CDR1 SGHAT, CDR2 FQNNGV. The CDR3 runs to 12 residues. The CDR3 protein is CASSLGTSGYTF. The CDR3 nucleotides are TGTGCCAGCAGCTTGGGGACGAGCGGCTACACCTTC.

This clonotype was counted a few times. The rearrangement links TRBV7-2 to TRBJ2-2, with 9 bases identical to TRBD1. Germline CDR1 SGHTA, CDR2 FQGNSA. The CDR3 sequence is 16 residues long. V was pared by 0 bases and J by 4 bases, with 3 bases of the junction left unmatched. The CDR3 protein is CASSLASGQGTGELFF. The CDR3 coding sequence is TGTGCCAGCAGCTTAGCTTCGGGACAGGGCACCGGGGAGCTGTTTTTT.

The CDR3 coding sequence is TGTGCCAGCAGCATCGGGACTAGTTTTTTTACAGATACGCAGTATTTT. Translated, it gives CASSIGTSFFTDTQYF. The genes are TRBV7-9 and TRBJ2-3, with 8 bases identical to TRBD2. V lost 5 bases and J lost 3; bases outside the gene matches: 10. Germline CDR1 SEHNR, CDR2 FQNEAQ (reference sequence). The CDR3 extends over 16 amino acids.

At least ten counts were recorded for this clonotype. V is TRBV25-1 and J is TRBJ2-7; D remains ambiguous. Germline lookup yields CDR1 MGHDK and CDR2 SYGVNS. The CDR3 runs 15 residues. V was pared by 3 bases and J by 5 bases, with 17 bases between. CDR3 nucleotide sequence: TGTGCCAGCAGTGATCCCCTTCCCCCTCTTCACGAGCAGTACTTC. Its protein is CASSDPLPPLHEQYF.

The chain links TRBV6-2 or TRBV6-3 to TRBJ2-7; 14 nucleotides align to TRBD2. CDR1 and CDR2 (germline): MNHEY, SVGEGT. The CDR3 is 18 residues long. The J segment lost 0 bases and the V segment lost 8 bases, leaving 12 bases of the junction unmatched. As DNA, the CDR3 is TGTGCCAGCCAGCTCCGGACTAGCGGGGGGCTGAGCTCCTACGAGCAGTACTTC. It codes for CASQLRTSGGLSSYEQYF.

This clonotype was observed a handful of times. This chain uses TRBV5-5 with TRBJ2-2; no clear D. CDR3 length: 14 residues. With 5 bases removed from V and 1 base from J, the gap between germline ends came to 9 bases. Germline CDR1 is SGHKS and CDR2 is YYEKEE (reference sequence). The CDR3 bases are TGTGCCAGCAGTTTTGCCGGGAACACCGGGGAGCTGTTTTTT. Translation: CASSFAGNTGELFF.

A few counts support this clonotype. The rearrangement joins TRBV2 to TRBJ2-4; 7 nucleotides align to TRBD1. Germline CDR1 is SNHLY and CDR2 is FYNNEI. With 3 bases clipped from V and 0 bases from J, the junction kept 2 bases outside the gene matches. There are 15 residues in the CDR3. The CDR3 is CASSEDRLAKNIQYF. In DNA, the CDR3 is TGTGCCAGCAGTGAGGACAGGCTAGCCAAAAACATTCAGTACTTC.

This clonotype was detected a few times. The chain combines TRBV12-3 or TRBV12-4 with TRBJ1-2, with D unclear. The CDR3 is 12 residues long. The V end was cut by 5 bases, the J end by 4 bases, with 8 bases between. This chain's CDR3 is CASSDQAYGYTF. CDR3 bases: TGTGCCAGCAGTGATCAAGCCTATGGCTACACCTTC.

This clonotype was counted between two and nine times. The V and J genes are TRBV6-5 and TRBJ2-6, with 7 bases matching TRBD1. Germline lookup yields CDR1 MNHEY and CDR2 SVGAGI. The ends lost 10 bases at V and 2 bases at J; junction bases unmatched: 2. This CDR3 contains 13 residues. Written as DNA, the CDR3 is TGTGCCACTCAGGGGGCTGGGGCCAACGTCCTGACTTTC. It translates to CATQGAGANVLTF.

The chain couples TRBV27 to TRBJ2-7, with D possibly matching TRBD2 (6 bases). The ends were cut back, 4 bases at V and 0 bases at J, with 16 bases in the middle. Germline V gene sequence: CDR1 MNHEY, CDR2 SMNVEV (reference sequence). The CDR3 is 16 residues long. The CDR3 sequence: CASSYGEPGSSYEQYF. The CDR3 region has the DNA TGTGCCAGCAGTTACGGGGAACCCGGGAGCTCCTACGAGCAGTACTTC.

The rearrangement links TRBV5-1 to TRBJ1-1; D is possibly TRBD1 (5 bases). With 4 bases removed from V and 4 bases from J, the gap between germline ends came to 20 bases. Germline V gene data show CDR1 as SGHRS and CDR2 as YFSETQ. This CDR3 contains 16 residues. As DNA, the CDR3 is TGCGCCAGCAGCCGGGGGGACGGATCCCTGAGCACTGAAGCTTTCTTT. The encoded protein is CASSRGDGSLSTEAFF.

This clonotype has only a few counts. The chain has TRBV6-2 or TRBV6-3 and TRBJ2-1; 8 bases line up with TRBD2. V lost 7 bases, J lost 5 bases, and 13 bases stayed unmatched. The V gene's germline CDR1 is MNHEY and CDR2 SVGEGT. This CDR3 spans 16 amino acids. The CDR3 DNA reads as TGTGCCAGCACTCTCGATTCGGGAGGGAAAGACAATGAGCAGTTCTTC. As protein: CASTLDSGGKDNEQFF.

This chain links TRBV7-6 with TRBJ2-1; D is perhaps TRBD1 (5 bases). The germline gives CDR1 SGHVS, CDR2 FNYEAQ. V gave up 4 bases and J gave up 9 bases, with 16 bases separating them. The CDR3 is 14 residues long. CDR3 residues: CASSSRERRGEQFF. CDR3 nucleotides: TGTGCCAGCAGCTCCAGGGAAAGACGTGGTGAGCAGTTCTTC.

This clonotype was seen more than once but under ten times. The chain employs TRBV20-1 and TRBJ2-1; D could derive from TRBD1 or TRBD2 (5 bases each). V lost 4 bases to trimming and J lost 1 base, with 17 bases between them. CDR3 length: 16 amino acids. Germline V lookup: CDR1 DFQATT, CDR2 SNEGSKA (reference sequence). CDR3 residues: CSATHWGPQSYNEQFF. DNA of the CDR3: TGCAGTGCTACCCATTGGGGACCCCAATCCTACAATGAGCAGTTCTTC.

This chain links TRBV15 with TRBJ2-5, with 7 bases fitting TRBD2. Trimming at V came to 5 bases and at J to 7 bases, leaving 16 bases not matched to a gene. Germline CDR1 LNHNV, CDR2 YYDKDF (reference sequence). The CDR3 is 16 residues long. Here the CDR3 DNA reads TGTGCCACCAGCTTCCGGGACTACACTTCCCGAGGGACCCAGTACTTC. It codes for CATSFRDYTSRGTQYF.

This clonotype was seen a few times. This chain links TRBV9 with TRBJ1-2; 8 positions match TRBD1. This CDR3 is built from 14 residues. Per germline, CDR1 SGDLS and CDR2 YYNGEE. V was clipped by 3 bases and J by 6 bases; unmatched bases: 7. CDR3 DNA: TGTGCCAGCAGCGCGATGACAGGGGTTCATGGCTACACCTTC. Protein product: CASSAMTGVHGYTF.

This clonotype was seen a handful of times. The chain combines TRBV5-1 with TRBJ2-5, with a possible D match to TRBD1 (6 bases). Germline V gives CDR1 SGHRS, CDR2 YFSETQ. Between the trimmed V and J ends, which lost 0 bases and 5 bases, there was a span of 17 bases. This CDR3 has 16 residues. CDR3 region: CASSLDRDTLEETQYF. The CDR3 DNA reads TGCGCCAGCAGCTTGGACCGGGACACCCTTGAGGAGACCCAGTACTTC.

The chain has TRBV5-1 and TRBJ2-7; the D gene is possibly TRBD2 (5 bases). This CDR3 is built from 16 residues. From germline, CDR1 is SGHRS and CDR2 YFSETQ. The V and J ends lost 0 bases and 0 bases respectively, with 13 bases between them. The CDR3 spells CASSLVEGMISYEQYF. CDR3 nucleotide sequence: TGCGCCAGCAGCTTGGTAGAGGGAATGATCTCCTACGAGCAGTACTTC.

The rearrangement joins TRBV7-2 to TRBJ1-1; no reliable D call. CDR3 length: 12 amino acids. V was pared by 2 bases and J by 5 bases, with 6 bases between. Germline V gene lookup returns CDR1 SGHTA and CDR2 FQGNSA. The CDR3 nucleotides are TGTGCCAGCAGCTTACCTTTGACTGAAGCTTTCTTT. Translating it yields CASSLPLTEAFF.